Listed below are T cell receptor beta chains from one sample, sequenced in a study of T cell clonotyping in hematopoietic cell transplantation. Method: immunoSEQ multiplex PCR; TCRdb's copy keeps in-frame clones and lacks some. The repertoire consists of approximately 44,000 clones, with about four fifths occurring once and the leading ten covering approximately 5.4%. Specimen: peripheral blood mononuclear cells, collected before stem cell transplant. These receptors all come from a man aged 60-69 years with myelodysplastic syndrome. Some clones in this sample may be carry-over from other donors' samples. The CDR3 runs from the conserved cysteine through the conserved F or W. The order of the fields is J gene, V gene, CDR3 length, CDR3 protein.

j_call: TRBJ1-2
v_call: TRBV14
cdr3_length: 17
cdr3_aa: CASSHDKGQGASYGYTF

j_call: TRBJ2-3
v_call: TRBV6-6
cdr3_length: 12
cdr3_aa: CAAGRGTDTQYF

j_call: TRBJ1-2
v_call: TRBV30
cdr3_length: 14
cdr3_aa: CAWSTRAQGGGYTF

j_call: TRBJ1-1
v_call: TRBV5-1
cdr3_length: 13
cdr3_aa: CASSLVPATEAFF

j_call: TRBJ2-1
v_call: TRBV14
cdr3_length: 17
cdr3_aa: CASSQAQGLSSYNEQFF

j_call: TRBJ1-1
v_call: TRBV5-5
cdr3_length: 15
cdr3_aa: CASSFRLGGSTEAFF

j_call: TRBJ1-2
v_call: TRBV5-1
cdr3_length: 15
cdr3_aa: CASKRESALGYGYTF

j_call: TRBJ1-1
v_call: TRBV27
cdr3_length: 13
cdr3_aa: CASSLSGGTEAFF

j_call: TRBJ2-4
v_call: TRBV4-3
cdr3_length: 16
cdr3_aa: CASSQGGAAGKNIQYF

j_call: TRBJ2-5
v_call: TRBV30
cdr3_length: 15
cdr3_aa: CAWSVGGTGRETQYF

j_call: TRBJ1-2
v_call: TRBV7-2
cdr3_length: 14
cdr3_aa: CASSFPDRNYGYTF

j_call: TRBJ1-5
v_call: TRBV19
cdr3_length: 13
cdr3_aa: CASSTPGNQPQHF

j_call: TRBJ2-5
v_call: TRBV18
cdr3_length: 13
cdr3_aa: CASSRGNQETQYF

j_call: TRBJ1-2
v_call: TRBV4-3
cdr3_length: 15
cdr3_aa: CASSPKGDANYGYTF

j_call: TRBJ1-6
v_call: TRBV6-5
cdr3_length: 12
cdr3_aa: CASRQPNSPLHF

j_call: TRBJ1-5
v_call: TRBV28
cdr3_length: 17
cdr3_aa: CASSSQTRGTSNQPQHF

j_call: TRBJ2-3
v_call: TRBV9
cdr3_length: 15
cdr3_aa: CASSIAGQETDTQYF

j_call: TRBJ2-3
v_call: TRBV7-9
cdr3_length: 15
cdr3_aa: CASSFLAGDTDTQYF

j_call: TRBJ2-5
v_call: TRBV27
cdr3_length: 17
cdr3_aa: CASSSFGGGAQGETQYF

j_call: TRBJ2-2
v_call: TRBV19
cdr3_length: 15
cdr3_aa: CASSQGRRGTGELFF

j_call: TRBJ2-2
v_call: TRBV7-2
cdr3_length: 15
cdr3_aa: CASSLGAVRAGELFF

j_call: TRBJ1-2
v_call: TRBV14
cdr3_length: 13
cdr3_aa: CASSQGDYYGYTF

j_call: TRBJ1-3
v_call: TRBV19
cdr3_length: 14
cdr3_aa: CASSNHGPGNTIYF

j_call: TRBJ1-1
v_call: TRBV9
cdr3_length: 13
cdr3_aa: CASSVGPETEAFF

j_call: TRBJ2-5
v_call: TRBV28
cdr3_length: 14
cdr3_aa: CASSLGTPQETQYF

j_call: TRBJ1-1
v_call: TRBV7-9
cdr3_length: 15
cdr3_aa: CASSFLSGGNTEAFF

j_call: TRBJ1-6
v_call: TRBV11-2
cdr3_length: 16
cdr3_aa: CASSSPSGQTRSPLHF

j_call: TRBJ1-1
v_call: TRBV7-2
cdr3_length: 13
cdr3_aa: CASSFGTRTEAFF

j_call: TRBJ2-5
v_call: TRBV11-2
cdr3_length: 14
cdr3_aa: CASSPTSAQETQYF

j_call: TRBJ1-5
v_call: TRBV11-2
cdr3_length: 15
cdr3_aa: CASSPSDRVNQPQHF

j_call: TRBJ2-2
v_call: TRBV5-6
cdr3_length: 14
cdr3_aa: CASSFGAGAGELFF

j_call: TRBJ2-7
v_call: TRBV5-6
cdr3_length: 17
cdr3_aa: CASSLEPRRGGSYEQYF

j_call: TRBJ1-5
v_call: TRBV5-8
cdr3_length: 14
cdr3_aa: CASSLVRSNQPQHF

j_call: TRBJ1-1
v_call: TRBV6-1
cdr3_length: 13
cdr3_aa: CASSVTLNTEAFF

j_call: TRBJ1-2
v_call: TRBV5-3
cdr3_length: 15
cdr3_aa: CARSLNCPLNYGYTF

j_call: TRBJ2-2
v_call: TRBV19
cdr3_length: 16
cdr3_aa: CASSIGRGQNTGELFF

j_call: TRBJ1-2
v_call: TRBV2
cdr3_length: 15
cdr3_aa: CASSELEVQNYGYTF

j_call: TRBJ2-3
v_call: TRBV6-5
cdr3_length: 15
cdr3_aa: CASSASGERTDTQYF

j_call: TRBJ2-3
v_call: TRBV7-6
cdr3_length: 14
cdr3_aa: CASSLGGGPDTQYF

j_call: TRBJ1-2
v_call: TRBV11-2
cdr3_length: 12
cdr3_aa: CATSGQGYGYTF

j_call: TRBJ1-6
v_call: TRBV5-8
cdr3_length: 13
cdr3_aa: CASRGGGNSPLHF

j_call: TRBJ1-3
v_call: TRBV9
cdr3_length: 16
cdr3_aa: CASSVGVTGSGNTIYF

j_call: TRBJ2-2
v_call: TRBV19
cdr3_length: 17
cdr3_aa: CASSVKPGFSNTGELFF